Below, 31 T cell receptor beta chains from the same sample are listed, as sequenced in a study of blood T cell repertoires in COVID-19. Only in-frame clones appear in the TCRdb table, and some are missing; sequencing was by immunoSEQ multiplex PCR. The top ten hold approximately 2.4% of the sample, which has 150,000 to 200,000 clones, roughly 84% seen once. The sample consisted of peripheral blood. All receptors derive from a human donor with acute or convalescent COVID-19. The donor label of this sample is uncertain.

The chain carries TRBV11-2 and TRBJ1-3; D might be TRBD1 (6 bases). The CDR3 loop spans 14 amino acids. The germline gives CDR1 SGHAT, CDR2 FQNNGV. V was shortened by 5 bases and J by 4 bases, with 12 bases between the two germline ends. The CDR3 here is CASSPGTSGNTIYF. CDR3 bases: TGTGCCAGCAGCCCTGGGACATCCGGAAACACCATATATTTT.

CDR3 region: CASATGTVNTEAFF. CDR3 nucleotide sequence: TGCGCCAGCGCTACCGGGACAGTGAACACTGAAGCTTTCTTT. The gene calls are TRBV10-2 and TRBJ1-1; 7 nucleotides align to TRBD1. The V segment lost 8 bases and the J segment 0 bases; nucleotides outside the gene matches: 6. The CDR3 has 14 residues. The germline V gene has CDR1 WSHSY and CDR2 SAAADI.

The CDR3: CASSQVQTGDNYPPRPQHF. The DNA for the CDR3 is TGTGCCAGCAGCCAAGTCCAGACAGGGGACAACTATCCTCCTCGCCCCCAGCATTTT. The chain employs TRBV4-2 and TRBJ1-5; TRBD1 aligns across 8 bases. The CDR3 spans 19 residues. CDR1 is LGHNA, CDR2 YNFKEQ, per germline. The V segment lost 1 base and the J segment 10 bases; nucleotides outside the gene matches: 21.

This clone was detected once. CDR3 sequence: CASSLSGGSLYGYTF. As DNA, the CDR3 is TGTGCCAGCAGCTTATCAGGGGGCAGCCTCTATGGCTACACCTTC. This chain connects TRBV7-9 to TRBJ1-2; 8 nucleotides match TRBD1. CDR1 is SEHNR, CDR2 FQNEAQ, per germline (reference sequence). There are 15 residues in the CDR3. Trimming cost V 2 bases and J 4 bases; bases outside gene matches: 6. The variable domain in full, with the rest retrieved from reference TRBV7-9 and TRBJ1-2, is DTGVSQNPRHKITKRGQNVTFRCDPISEHNRLYWYRQTLGQGPEFLTYFQNEAQLEKSRLLSDRFSAERPKGSFSTLEIQRTEQGDSAMYLCASSLSGGSLYGYTFGSGTRLTVV.

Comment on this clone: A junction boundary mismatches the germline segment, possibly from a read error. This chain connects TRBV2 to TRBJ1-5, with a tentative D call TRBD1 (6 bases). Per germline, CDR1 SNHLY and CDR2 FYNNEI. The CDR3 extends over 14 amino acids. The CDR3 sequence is CAGRAQGTYQPQHF. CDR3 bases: TGTGCCGGCAGAGCCCAGGGGACCTATCAGCCCCAGCATTTT. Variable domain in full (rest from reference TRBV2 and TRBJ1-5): EPEVTQTPSHQVTQMGQEVILRCVPISNHLYFYWYRQILGQKVEFLVSFYNNEISEKSEIFDDQFSVERPDGSNFTLKIRSTKLEDSAMYFCAGRAQGTYQPQHFGDGTRLSIL.

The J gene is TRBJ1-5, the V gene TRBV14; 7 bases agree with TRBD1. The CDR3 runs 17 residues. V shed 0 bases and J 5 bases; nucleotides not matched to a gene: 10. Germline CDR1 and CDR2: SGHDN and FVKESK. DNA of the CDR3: TGTGCCAGCAGCCAAGATGAGAACAGGGGAGTAGATCAGCCCCAGCATTTT. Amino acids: CASSQDENRGVDQPQHF.

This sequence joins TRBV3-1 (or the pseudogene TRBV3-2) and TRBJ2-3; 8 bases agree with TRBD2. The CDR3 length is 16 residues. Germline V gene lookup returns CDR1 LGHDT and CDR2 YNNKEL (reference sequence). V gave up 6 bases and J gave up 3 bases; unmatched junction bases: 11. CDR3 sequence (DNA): TGTGCCAGCAGACGAACCGGGGGGGCAGATACAGATACGCAGTATTTT. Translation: CASRRTGGADTDTQYF.

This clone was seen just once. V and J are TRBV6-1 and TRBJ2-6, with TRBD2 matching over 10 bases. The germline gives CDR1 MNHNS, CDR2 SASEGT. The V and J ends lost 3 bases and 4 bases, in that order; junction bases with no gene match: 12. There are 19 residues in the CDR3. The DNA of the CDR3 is TGTGCCAGCAGTGACGGGAGGCTAGCGGGGGTCTCCGGGGCCAACGTCCTGACTTTC. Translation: CASSDGRLAGVSGANVLTF.

The DNA of the CDR3 is TGTGCCAGCAGTTTTTCGGGCCCGCGGGCTGGCGAGCAGTACTTC. This sequence encodes CASSFSGPRAGEQYF. The V and J genes are TRBV27 and TRBJ2-7, with a weak D call TRBD2 (5 bases). V lost 3 bases, J lost 6 bases, and 18 bases lay in between. Per germline, CDR1 MNHEY and CDR2 SMNVEV (reference sequence). The CDR3 spans 15 residues.

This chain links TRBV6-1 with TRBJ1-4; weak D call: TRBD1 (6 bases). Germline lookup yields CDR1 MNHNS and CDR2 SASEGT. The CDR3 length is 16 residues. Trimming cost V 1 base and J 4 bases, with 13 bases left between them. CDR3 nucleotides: TGTGCCAGCAGTGAAGGGCAGGGGTTAGGTAATGAAAAACTGTTTTTT. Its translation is CASSEGQGLGNEKLFF.

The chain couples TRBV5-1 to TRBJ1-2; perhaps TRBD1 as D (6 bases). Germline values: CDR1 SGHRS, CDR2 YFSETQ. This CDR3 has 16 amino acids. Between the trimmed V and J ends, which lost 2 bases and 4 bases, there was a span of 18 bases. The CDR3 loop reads CASSFWEGQSPYGYTF. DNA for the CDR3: TGCGCCAGCAGCTTTTGGGAGGGACAATCTCCCTATGGCTACACCTTC.

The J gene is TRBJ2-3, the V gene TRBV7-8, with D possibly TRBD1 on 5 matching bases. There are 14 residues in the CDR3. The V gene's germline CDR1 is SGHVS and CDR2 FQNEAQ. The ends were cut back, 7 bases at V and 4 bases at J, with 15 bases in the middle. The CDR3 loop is CASTKIRVPDTQYF. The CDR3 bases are TGTGCCAGCACCAAAATCAGGGTACCAGATACGCAGTATTTT. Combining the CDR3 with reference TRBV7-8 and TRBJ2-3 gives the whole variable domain GAGVSQSPRYKVAKRGQDVALRCDPISGHVSLFWYQQALGQGPEFLTYFQNEAQLDKSGLPSDRFFAERPEGSVSTLKIQRTQQEDSAVYLCASTKIRVPDTQYFGPGTRLTVL.

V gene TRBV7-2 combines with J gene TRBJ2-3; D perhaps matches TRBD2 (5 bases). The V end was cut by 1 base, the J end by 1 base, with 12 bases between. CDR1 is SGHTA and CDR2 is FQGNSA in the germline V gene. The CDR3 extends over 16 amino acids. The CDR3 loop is CASSLDLRGGTDTQYF. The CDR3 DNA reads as TGTGCCAGCAGCTTAGACTTACGGGGTGGCACAGATACGCAGTATTTT.

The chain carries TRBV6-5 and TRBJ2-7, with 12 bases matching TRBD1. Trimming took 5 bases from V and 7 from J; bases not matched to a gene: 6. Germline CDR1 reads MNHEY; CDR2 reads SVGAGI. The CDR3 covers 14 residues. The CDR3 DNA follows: TGTGCCAGCAGTCCGGGACAGGGGGCGCGGGAGCAGTACTTC. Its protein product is CASSPGQGAREQYF.

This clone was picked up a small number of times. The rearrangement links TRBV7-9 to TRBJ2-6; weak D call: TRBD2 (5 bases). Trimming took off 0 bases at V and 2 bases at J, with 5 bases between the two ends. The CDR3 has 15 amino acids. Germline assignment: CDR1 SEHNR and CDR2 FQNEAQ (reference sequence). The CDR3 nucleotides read TGTGCCAGCAGCTTAGCGGGAGCTGGGGCCAACGTCCTGACTTTC. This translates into CASSLAGAGANVLTF.

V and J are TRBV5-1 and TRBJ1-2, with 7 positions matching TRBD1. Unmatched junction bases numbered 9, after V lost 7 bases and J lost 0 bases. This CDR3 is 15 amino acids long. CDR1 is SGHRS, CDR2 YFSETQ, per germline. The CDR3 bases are TGCGCCAGCCTACCCGGGGACAGAGCTAACTATGGCTACACCTTC. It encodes CASLPGDRANYGYTF. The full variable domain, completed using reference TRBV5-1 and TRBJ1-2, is KAGVTQTPRYLIKTRGQQVTLSCSPISGHRSVSWYQQTPGQGLQFLFEYFSETQRNKGNFPGRFSGRQFSNSRSEMNVSTLELGDSALYLCASLPGDRANYGYTFGSGTRLTVV.

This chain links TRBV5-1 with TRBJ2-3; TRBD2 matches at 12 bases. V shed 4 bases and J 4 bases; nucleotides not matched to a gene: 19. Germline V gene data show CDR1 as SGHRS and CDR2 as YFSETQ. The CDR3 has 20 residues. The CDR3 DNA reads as TGCGCCAGCAGCCTCCTAGGGCTAGCGGGGGGGGCAGGCGGCCCAGATACGCAGTATTTT. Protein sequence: CASSLLGLAGGAGGPDTQYF.

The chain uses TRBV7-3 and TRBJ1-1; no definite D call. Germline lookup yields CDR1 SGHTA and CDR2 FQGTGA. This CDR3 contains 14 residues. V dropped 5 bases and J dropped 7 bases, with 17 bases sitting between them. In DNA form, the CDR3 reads TGTGCCAGCAGCCTCGCCGGTGGGCAGTATGAAGCTTTCTTT. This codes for CASSLAGGQYEAFF.

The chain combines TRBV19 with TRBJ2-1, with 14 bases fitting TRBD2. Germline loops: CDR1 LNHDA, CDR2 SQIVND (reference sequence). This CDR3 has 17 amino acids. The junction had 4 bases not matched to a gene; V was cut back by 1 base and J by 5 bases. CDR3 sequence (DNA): TGTGCCAGTAGTATAGCCCGACTAGCGGGGGGGAACAATGAGCAGTTCTTC. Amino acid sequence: CASSIARLAGGNNEQFF.

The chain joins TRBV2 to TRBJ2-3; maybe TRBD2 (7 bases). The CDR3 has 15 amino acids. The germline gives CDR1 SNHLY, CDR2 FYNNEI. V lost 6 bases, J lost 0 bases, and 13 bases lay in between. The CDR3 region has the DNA TGTGCCAGCAGAGGGGGAGGGTTTAGCACAGATACGCAGTATTTT. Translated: CASRGGGFSTDTQYF.

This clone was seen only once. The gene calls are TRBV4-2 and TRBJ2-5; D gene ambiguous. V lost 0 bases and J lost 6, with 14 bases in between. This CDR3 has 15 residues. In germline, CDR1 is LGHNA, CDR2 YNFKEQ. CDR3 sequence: CASSQEAGSQQTQYF. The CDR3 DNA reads TGTGCCAGCAGCCAAGAGGCAGGATCCCAGCAGACCCAGTACTTC.

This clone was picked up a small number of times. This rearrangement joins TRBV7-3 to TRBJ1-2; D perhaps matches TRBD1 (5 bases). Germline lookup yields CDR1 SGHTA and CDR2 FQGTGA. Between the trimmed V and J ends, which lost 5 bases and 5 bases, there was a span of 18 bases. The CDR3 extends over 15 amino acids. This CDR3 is CASSAWLGGDYGYTF. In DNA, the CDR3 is TGTGCCAGCAGCGCTTGGTTGGGGGGTGATTATGGCTACACCTTC.

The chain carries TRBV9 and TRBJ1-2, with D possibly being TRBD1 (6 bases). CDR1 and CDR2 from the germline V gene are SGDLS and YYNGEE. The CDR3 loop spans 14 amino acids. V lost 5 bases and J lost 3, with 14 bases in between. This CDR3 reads CASREVGADYGYTF. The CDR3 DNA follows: TGTGCCAGCAGGGAAGTGGGGGCTGACTATGGCTACACCTTC.

The CDR3 DNA sequence: TGTGCCAGCAGCTTGGCTGGGACAGGGGGTAATGGCTACACCTTC. Translation: CASSLAGTGGNGYTF. The chain recombines TRBV7-9 with TRBJ1-2; TRBD1 agrees at 11 bases. The trim removed 3 bases at V and 6 bases at J, leaving 6 bases unmatched. Germline loops: CDR1 SEHNR, CDR2 FQNEAQ (reference sequence). The CDR3 length is 15 residues.

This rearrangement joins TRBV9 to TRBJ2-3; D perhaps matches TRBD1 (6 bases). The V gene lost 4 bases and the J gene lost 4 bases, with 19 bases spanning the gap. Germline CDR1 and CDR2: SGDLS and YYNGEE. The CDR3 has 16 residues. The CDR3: CASSPSSRAGADTQYF. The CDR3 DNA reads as TGTGCCAGCAGCCCTTCTTCGAGGGCAGGGGCAGATACGCAGTATTTT.

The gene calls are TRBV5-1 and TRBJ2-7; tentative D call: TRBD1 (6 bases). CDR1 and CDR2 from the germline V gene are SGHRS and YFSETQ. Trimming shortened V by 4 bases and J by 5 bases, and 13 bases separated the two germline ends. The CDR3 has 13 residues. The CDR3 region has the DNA TGCGCCAGCAGCCACCCGGCAGGGGACGAGCAGTACTTC. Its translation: CASSHPAGDEQYF.

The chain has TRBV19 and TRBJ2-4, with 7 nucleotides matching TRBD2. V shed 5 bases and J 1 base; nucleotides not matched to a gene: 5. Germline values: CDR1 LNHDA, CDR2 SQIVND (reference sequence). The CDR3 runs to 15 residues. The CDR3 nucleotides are TGTGCCAGTAGTGGGGGAGGGCCCGCCAAAAACATTCAGTACTTC. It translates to CASSGGGPAKNIQYF.

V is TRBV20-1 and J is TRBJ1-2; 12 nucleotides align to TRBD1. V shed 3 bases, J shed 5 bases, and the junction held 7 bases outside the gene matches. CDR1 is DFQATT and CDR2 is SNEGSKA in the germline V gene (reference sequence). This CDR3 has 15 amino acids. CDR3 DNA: TGCAGTGCTAGTGCGGGACAGGGGGCGCGATATGGCTACACCTTC. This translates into CSASAGQGARYGYTF.

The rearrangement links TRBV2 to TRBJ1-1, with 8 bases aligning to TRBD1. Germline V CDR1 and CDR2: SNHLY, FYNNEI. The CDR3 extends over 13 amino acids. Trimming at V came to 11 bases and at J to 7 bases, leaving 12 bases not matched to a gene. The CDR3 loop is CALRTGRNGEAFF. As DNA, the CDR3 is TGTGCCCTACGGACAGGGAGAAACGGTGAAGCTTTCTTT.

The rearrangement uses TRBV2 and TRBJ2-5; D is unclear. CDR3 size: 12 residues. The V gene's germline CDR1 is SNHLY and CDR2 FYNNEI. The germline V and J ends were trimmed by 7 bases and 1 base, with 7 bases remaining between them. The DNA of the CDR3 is TGTGCCAGCACCTCCCGCCAAGAGACCCAGTACTTC. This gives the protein CASTSRQETQYF.

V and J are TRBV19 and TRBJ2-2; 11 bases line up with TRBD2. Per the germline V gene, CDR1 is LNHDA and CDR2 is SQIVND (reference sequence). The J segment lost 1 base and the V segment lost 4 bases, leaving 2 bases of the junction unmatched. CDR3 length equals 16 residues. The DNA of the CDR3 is TGTGCCAGTAGTAGACTAGCGGGGTTGAACACCGGGGAGCTGTTTTTT. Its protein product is CASSRLAGLNTGELFF.